This TCR beta chain was sequenced for a study of T cell changes during pregnancy in multiple sclerosis. TCRdb's table, derived via immunoSEQ multiplex PCR, lists solely in-frame clones and lacks some. Here the sample spans approximately 83,000 clones, approximately 95% being singletons. Sequenced here: peripheral blood, sampled in the first trimester of pregnancy. The source is a female donor with multiple sclerosis, enrolled in a pregnancy study.

CDR3 in DNA: TGTGCCAGTACGTGGGAGTTCAATCAGCCCCAGCATTTT. It yields the protein CASTWEFNQPQHF. The V call is TRBV19, the J call TRBJ1-5; D uncertain. This CDR3 region has 13 residues. Trimming cost V 7 bases and J 3 bases, with 10 bases left between them. Germline CDR1 is LNHDA and CDR2 is SQIVND (reference sequence).